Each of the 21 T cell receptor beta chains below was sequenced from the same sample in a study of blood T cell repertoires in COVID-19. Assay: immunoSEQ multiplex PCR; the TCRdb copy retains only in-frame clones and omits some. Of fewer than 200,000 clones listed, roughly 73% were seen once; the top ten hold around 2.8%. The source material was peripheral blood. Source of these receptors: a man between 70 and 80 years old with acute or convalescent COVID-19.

CDR3 nucleotide sequence: TGTGCCAGTAGTCTTGCTCCAGGGGGCAGGGACGAGCAGTACTTC. Translating gives CASSLAPGGRDEQYF. The genes are TRBV19 and TRBJ2-7; 8 positions match TRBD1. The CDR3 has 15 residues. Trimming cost V 5 bases and J 5 bases; bases outside gene matches: 11. Germline lookup yields CDR1 LNHDA and CDR2 SQIVND (reference sequence).

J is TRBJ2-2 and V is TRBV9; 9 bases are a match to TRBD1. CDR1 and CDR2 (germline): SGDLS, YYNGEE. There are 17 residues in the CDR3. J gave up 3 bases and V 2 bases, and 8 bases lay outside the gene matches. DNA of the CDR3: TGTGCCAGCAGCGTTACCGGGACAGGGTCGTACACCGGGGAGCTGTTTTTT. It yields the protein CASSVTGTGSYTGELFF. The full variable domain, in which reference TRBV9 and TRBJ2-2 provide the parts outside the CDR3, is DSGVTQTPKHLITATGQRVTLRCSPRSGDLSVYWYQQSLDQGLQFLIQYYNGEERAKGNILERFSAQQFPDLHSELNLSSLELGDSALYFCASSVTGTGSYTGELFFGEGSRLTVL.

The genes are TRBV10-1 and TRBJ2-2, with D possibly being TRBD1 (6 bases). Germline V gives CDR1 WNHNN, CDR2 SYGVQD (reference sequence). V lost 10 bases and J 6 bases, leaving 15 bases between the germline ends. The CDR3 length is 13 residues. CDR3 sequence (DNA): TGCGCCACCAACTTTCAGGGGTCCGGGGAGCTGTTTTTT. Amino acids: CATNFQGSGELFF.

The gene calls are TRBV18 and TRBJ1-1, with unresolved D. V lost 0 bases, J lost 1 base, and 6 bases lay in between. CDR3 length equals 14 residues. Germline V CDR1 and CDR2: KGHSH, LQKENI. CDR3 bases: TGTGCCAGCTCACCACCTTCCAAGAACACTGAAGCTTTCTTT. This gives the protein CASSPPSKNTEAFF.

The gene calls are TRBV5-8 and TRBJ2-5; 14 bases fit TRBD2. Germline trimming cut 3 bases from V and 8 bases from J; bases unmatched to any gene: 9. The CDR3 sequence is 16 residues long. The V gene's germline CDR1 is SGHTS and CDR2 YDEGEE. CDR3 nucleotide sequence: TGTGCCAGCAGCTCGGGACTAGCGGGGGAGGTGGAAACCCAGTACTTC. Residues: CASSSGLAGEVETQYF.

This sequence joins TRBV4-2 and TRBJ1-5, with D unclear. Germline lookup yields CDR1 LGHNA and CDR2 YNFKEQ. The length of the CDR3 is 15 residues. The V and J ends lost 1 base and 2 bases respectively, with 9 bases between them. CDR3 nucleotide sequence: TGTGCCAGCAGCCAAGTATGGCTGGGCAATCAGCCCCAGCATTTT. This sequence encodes CASSQVWLGNQPQHF.

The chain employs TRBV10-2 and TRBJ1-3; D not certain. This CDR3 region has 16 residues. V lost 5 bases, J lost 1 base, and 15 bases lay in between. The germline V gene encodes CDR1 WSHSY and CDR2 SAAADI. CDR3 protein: CASSLRPERSGNTIYF. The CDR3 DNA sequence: TGCGCCAGCAGTCTACGTCCGGAGAGGTCTGGAAACACCATATATTTT.

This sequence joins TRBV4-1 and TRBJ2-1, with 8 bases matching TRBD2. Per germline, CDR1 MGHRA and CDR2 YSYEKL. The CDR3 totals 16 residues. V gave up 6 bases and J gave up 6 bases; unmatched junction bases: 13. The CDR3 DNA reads TGCGCCAGCAGGGCTAGCGGGCAAGGAATAGGCAATGAGCAGTTCTTC. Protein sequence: CASRASGQGIGNEQFF.

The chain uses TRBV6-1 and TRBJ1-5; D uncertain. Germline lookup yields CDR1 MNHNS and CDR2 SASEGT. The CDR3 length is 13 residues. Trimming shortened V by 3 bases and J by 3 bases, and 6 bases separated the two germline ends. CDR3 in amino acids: CASSEETNQPQHF. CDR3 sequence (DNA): TGTGCCAGCAGTGAGGAGACCAATCAGCCCCAGCATTTT.

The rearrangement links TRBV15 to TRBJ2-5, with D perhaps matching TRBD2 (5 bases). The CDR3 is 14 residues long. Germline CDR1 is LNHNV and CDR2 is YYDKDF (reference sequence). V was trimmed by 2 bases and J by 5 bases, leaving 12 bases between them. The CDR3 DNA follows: TGTGCCACCAGCAGAATTAGGCCGGGGGAGACCCAGTACTTC. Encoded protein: CATSRIRPGETQYF.

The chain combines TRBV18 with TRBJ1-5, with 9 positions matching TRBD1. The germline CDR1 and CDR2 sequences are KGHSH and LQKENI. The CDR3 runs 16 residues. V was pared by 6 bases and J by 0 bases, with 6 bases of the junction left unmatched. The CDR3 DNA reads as TGTGCCAGCTCCCCTGGACAGGGGCTTAGCAATCAGCCCCAGCATTTT. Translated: CASSPGQGLSNQPQHF.

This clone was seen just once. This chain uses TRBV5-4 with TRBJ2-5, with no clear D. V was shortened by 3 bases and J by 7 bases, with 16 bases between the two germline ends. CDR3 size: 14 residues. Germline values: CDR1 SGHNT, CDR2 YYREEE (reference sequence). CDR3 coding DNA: TGTGCCAGCAGCTCTCCCCCCCGCGAATGGACCCAGTACTTC. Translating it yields CASSSPPREWTQYF.

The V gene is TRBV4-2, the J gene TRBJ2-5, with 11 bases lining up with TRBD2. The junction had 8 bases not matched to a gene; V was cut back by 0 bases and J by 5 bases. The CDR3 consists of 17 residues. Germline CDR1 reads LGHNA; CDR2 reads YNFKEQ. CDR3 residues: CASSQDPRVAGGETQYF. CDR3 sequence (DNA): TGTGCCAGCAGCCAAGACCCCAGGGTAGCGGGGGGGGAGACCCAGTACTTC.

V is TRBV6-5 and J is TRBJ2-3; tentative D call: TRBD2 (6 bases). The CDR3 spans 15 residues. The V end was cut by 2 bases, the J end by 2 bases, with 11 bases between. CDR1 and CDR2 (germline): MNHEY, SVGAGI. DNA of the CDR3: TGTGCCAGCAGTTACGGGGGGTTAAACACAGATACGCAGTATTTT. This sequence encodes CASSYGGLNTDTQYF.

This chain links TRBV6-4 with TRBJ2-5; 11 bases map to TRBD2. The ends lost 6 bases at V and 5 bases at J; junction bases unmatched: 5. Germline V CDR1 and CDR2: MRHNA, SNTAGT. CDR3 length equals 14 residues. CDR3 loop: CASSPTSGGETQYF. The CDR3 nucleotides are TGTGCCAGCAGCCCCACTAGCGGGGGTGAGACCCAGTACTTC.

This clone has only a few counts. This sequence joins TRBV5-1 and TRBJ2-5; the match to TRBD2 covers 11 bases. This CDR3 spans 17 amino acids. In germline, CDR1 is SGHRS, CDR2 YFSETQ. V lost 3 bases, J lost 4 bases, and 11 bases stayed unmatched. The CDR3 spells CASSSGLAVLGGETQYF. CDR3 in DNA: TGCGCCAGCAGCTCGGGACTAGCGGTCTTAGGCGGAGAGACCCAGTACTTC.

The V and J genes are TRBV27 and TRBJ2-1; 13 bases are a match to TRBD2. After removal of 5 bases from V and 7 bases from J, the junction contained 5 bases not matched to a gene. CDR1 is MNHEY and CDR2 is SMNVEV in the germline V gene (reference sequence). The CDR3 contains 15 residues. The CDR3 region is CASSLGLAGSNEQFF. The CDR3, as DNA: TGTGCCAGCAGTCTGGGACTAGCGGGATCGAATGAGCAGTTCTTC.

CDR3 DNA sequence: TGTGCCATCAGTGCACAGACAGGCTACAATGAGCAGTTCTTC. It translates to CAISAQTGYNEQFF. This sequence joins TRBV10-3 and TRBJ2-1, with a weak D call TRBD1 (6 bases). Trimming shortened V by 4 bases and J by 3 bases, and 10 bases separated the two germline ends. The CDR3 is made up of 14 amino acids. CDR1 and CDR2 (germline): ENHRY, SYGVKD.

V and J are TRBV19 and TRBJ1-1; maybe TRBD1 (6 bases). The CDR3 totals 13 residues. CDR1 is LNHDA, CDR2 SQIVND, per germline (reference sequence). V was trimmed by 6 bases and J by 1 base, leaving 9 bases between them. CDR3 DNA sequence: TGTGCCAGTAGGCAGACAGGGAACACTGAAGCTTTCTTT. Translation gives CASRQTGNTEAFF.

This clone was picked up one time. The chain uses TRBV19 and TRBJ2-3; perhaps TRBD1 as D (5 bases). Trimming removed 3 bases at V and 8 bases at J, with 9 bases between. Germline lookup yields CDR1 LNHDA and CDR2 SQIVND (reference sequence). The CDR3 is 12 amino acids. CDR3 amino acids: CASSMTQGTQYF. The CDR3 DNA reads TGTGCCAGTAGTATGACTCAGGGTACGCAGTATTTT.

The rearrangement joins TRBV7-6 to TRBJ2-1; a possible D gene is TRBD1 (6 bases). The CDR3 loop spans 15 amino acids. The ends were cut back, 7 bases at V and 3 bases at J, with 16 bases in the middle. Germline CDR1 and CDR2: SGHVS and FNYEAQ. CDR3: CASTVNPGVYNEQFF. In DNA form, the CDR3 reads TGTGCCAGCACCGTCAACCCAGGGGTCTACAATGAGCAGTTCTTC.